This T cell receptor (beta chain) came from a study of T cell repertoires in cytomegalovirus infection. Study background: Public TCR beta signature analysis indicated the presence of both CMV infection and matching HLA type.

A word on this clonotype: Its antigen is not identified.

TCRdb reprocessed the reads with MiXCR, giving one entry per CDR3 protein. The profile shows roughly 630,000 distinct CDR3 sequences, more than 20% of them singletons. General observations from the study: CMV-specific TCR beta clonotypes restricted by HLA-C dominated the ex vivo response.

The CDR3 extends over 14 amino acids. Germline V gives CDR1 SGHDN, CDR2 FVKESK. V was shortened by 5 bases and J by 5 bases, with 15 bases between the two germline ends. Sequencing was done on a sample of CD8+ T cells from PBMCs. This TCR was sampled from a human donor in good health (CMV status not recorded). Some clones in this sample may be carry-over from other donors' samples. The J gene is TRBJ1-1, the V gene TRBV14; D gene uncertain. Here the CDR3 reads CASSGRPPITEAFF. CDR3 nucleotide sequence: TGTGCCAGCAGCGGGAGACCCCCTATTACTGAAGCTTTCTTT.